These T cell receptor beta chains were read from a single sample in a study of CD8 T cells in Susac syndrome. MiXCR, applied by TCRdb to the immunoSEQ multiplex PCR reads, yields one record per CDR3 protein. The data contain 75,000 to 95,000 distinct CDR3 sequences, approximately 95% of them singletons. What was sequenced was CD8+ T cells from PBMCs. The receptors shown here come from a human donor with Susac syndrome. CDR3s include the opening cysteine and the closing phenylalanine or tryptophan. Each record gives: V gene, D gene, clone size, J gene, CDR3 protein, CDR3 DNA. The D gene is left open where the match is weak. Where a row states a size, it is once, few, many or the class of an expanded clone; other rows omit it.

TRBV6-5,-,-,TRBJ2-1,CASSHRDEQFF,TGTGCCAGCAGTCACAGGGATGAGCAGTTCTTC
TRBV5-1,-,-,TRBJ1-1,CASSLASVGLNTEAFF,TGCGCCAGCAGCTTGGCCTCTGTTGGTCTGAACACTGAAGCTTTCTTT
TRBV6-2/TRBV6-3,TRBD1,-,TRBJ2-7,CASGMTGTGEQYF,TGTGCCAGCGGCATGACAGGGACCGGCGAGCAGTACTTC
TRBV9,-,once,TRBJ2-7,CASSVDGVPRGEQYF,TGTGCCAGCAGCGTAGACGGGGTCCCCCGGGGCGAGCAGTACTTC
TRBV30,-,-,TRBJ2-3,CAWWGTDTQYF,TGTGCCTGGTGGGGCACAGATACGCAGTATTTT
TRBV7-6,TRBD2,-,TRBJ2-3,CASSLVGGRSTDTQYF,TGTGCCAGCAGCTTAGTTGGCGGGAGGAGCACAGATACGCAGTATTTT
TRBV20-1,-,-,TRBJ2-7,CSARDDRRSYEQYF,TGCAGTGCTAGAGATGATCGCAGATCCTACGAGCAGTACTTC
TRBV19,-,-,TRBJ2-7,CASSMGGLSYEQYF,TGTGCCAGTAGTATGGGGGGCCTATCCTACGAGCAGTACTTC
TRBV20-1,-,once,TRBJ2-5,CSAFQSGSKETQYF,TGCAGTGCTTTTCAGTCGGGGAGCAAAGAGACCCAGTACTTC
TRBV14,-,-,TRBJ2-7,CASSQPNYEQYF,TGTGCCAGCAGCCAACCTAACTACGAGCAGTACTTC
TRBV9,TRBD2,-,TRBJ2-2,CASSVVASGRGTGELFF,TGTGCCAGCAGCGTAGTGGCTAGCGGGAGAGGAACCGGGGAGCTGTTTTTT
TRBV6-2/TRBV6-3,-,-,TRBJ1-1,CASSYSPGSGTEAFF,TGTGCCAGCAGTTACTCGCCGGGATCGGGGACTGAAGCTTTCTTT
TRBV21-1,-,once,TRBJ1-1,CASSNSQGVSEAFF,TGTGCCAGCAGCAACTCACAGGGGGTTTCTGAAGCTTTCTTT
TRBV12-3/TRBV12-4,TRBD2,once,TRBJ2-5,CASRQAGGLETQYF,TGTGCCAGCAGACAAGCGGGGGGGCTGGAGACCCAGTACTTC
TRBV5-5,-,-,TRBJ1-5,CASSLAGSQPQHF,TGTGCCAGCAGCTTGGCCGGGAGTCAGCCCCAGCATTTT
TRBV27,-,-,TRBJ2-1,CASSLGLGQGPNNEQFF,TGTGCCAGCAGTTTAGGTTTAGGGCAGGGGCCCAACAATGAGCAGTTCTTC
TRBV5-1,-,few,TRBJ1-3,CASSSSVRTSGNTIYF,TGCGCCAGCAGCTCCTCGGTCCGAACTTCTGGAAACACCATATATTTT
TRBV25-1,TRBD1,-,TRBJ1-5,CASSGGQGIQPQHF,TGTGCCAGCAGTGGAGGACAGGGGATTCAGCCCCAGCATTTT
TRBV20-1,TRBD1,-,TRBJ2-7,CSANLRTGPSYEQYF,TGCAGTGCTAATCTACGGACAGGGCCTTCCTACGAGCAGTACTTC
TRBV7-2,-,-,TRBJ2-1,CASSLGEQFF,TGTGCCAGCAGCTTAGGTGAGCAGTTCTTC
TRBV4-1,TRBD2,-,TRBJ2-7,CASSQASGSSYEQYF,TGCGCCAGCAGCCAAGCTAGCGGGAGCTCCTACGAGCAGTACTTC
TRBV7-2,-,few,TRBJ1-4,CASREEQFNEKLFF,TGTGCCAGCAGAGAGGAACAGTTCAATGAAAAACTGTTTTTT
TRBV7-2,-,-,TRBJ2-3,CASLAGFSTDTQYF,TGTGCCTCCTTAGCCGGGTTTAGCACAGATACGCAGTATTTT
TRBV30,-,-,TRBJ1-5,CAWSVPSRGNQPQHF,TGTGCCTGGAGTGTACCATCCAGGGGAAATCAGCCCCAGCATTTT
TRBV28,-,-,TRBJ2-5,CASEDPQETQYF,TGTGCCAGTGAGGACCCACAAGAGACCCAGTACTTC
TRBV6-1,-,-,TRBJ2-7,CASRWYEQYF,TGTGCCAGCAGATGGTACGAGCAGTACTTC
TRBV5-6,-,-,TRBJ2-1,CATANTHEQFF,TGTGCCACCGCAAATACCCACGAGCAGTTCTTC
TRBV5-5,-,-,TRBJ2-3,CASSSGDGTDTQYF,TGTGCCAGCAGCTCCGGGGACGGCACAGATACGCAGTATTTT
TRBV6-6,TRBD2,-,TRBJ2-1,CASSYSTSGRSDEQFF,TGTGCCAGCAGTTACTCGACTAGCGGGAGGTCTGATGAGCAGTTCTTC
TRBV6-2/TRBV6-3,TRBD2,-,TRBJ2-1,CASRDLLAGGRNEQFF,TGTGCCAGCAGGGACCTACTAGCGGGAGGGAGGAATGAGCAGTTCTTC
TRBV6-5,-,-,TRBJ1-2,CASSRSGNHGYTF,TGTGCCAGCTCCCGTTCCGGGAACCATGGCTACACCTTC
TRBV2,TRBD2,-,TRBJ2-3,CASRPPAGASTDTQYF,TGTGCCAGCAGACCCCCAGCGGGGGCTAGCACAGATACGCAGTATTTT
TRBV6-1,TRBD1,-,TRBJ1-1,CASSEPGQVNTEAFF,TGTGCCAGCAGTGAGCCCGGACAGGTGAACACTGAAGCTTTCTTT
TRBV10-3,TRBD1,-,TRBJ2-7,CAIRGQGDNYEQYF,TGTGCCATCAGAGGACAGGGGGACAACTACGAGCAGTACTTC
TRBV28,-,-,TRBJ1-1,CASSSGARGRNTEAFF,TGTGCCAGCAGTTCGGGGGCCCGCGGGCGGAACACTGAAGCTTTCTTT
TRBV2,-,-,TRBJ2-7,CASSDTGRVYEQYF,TGTGCCAGCAGCGACACAGGGAGAGTTTACGAGCAGTACTTC
TRBV4-2,-,-,TRBJ2-7,CASSHPTTGTASYEQYF,TGTGCCAGCAGCCATCCTACAACCGGGACGGCCTCCTACGAGCAGTACTTC